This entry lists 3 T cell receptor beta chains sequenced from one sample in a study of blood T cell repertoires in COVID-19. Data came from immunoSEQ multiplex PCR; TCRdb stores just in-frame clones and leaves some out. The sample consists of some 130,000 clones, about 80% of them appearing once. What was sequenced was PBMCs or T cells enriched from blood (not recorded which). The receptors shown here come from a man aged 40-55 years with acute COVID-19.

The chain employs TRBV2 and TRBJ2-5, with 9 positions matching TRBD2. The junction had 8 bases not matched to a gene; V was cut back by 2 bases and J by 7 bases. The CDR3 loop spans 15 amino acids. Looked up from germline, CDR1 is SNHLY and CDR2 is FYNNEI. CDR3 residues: CASSEWGLAQGTQYF. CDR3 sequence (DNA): TGTGCCAGCAGTGAATGGGGACTAGCACAGGGGACCCAGTACTTC.

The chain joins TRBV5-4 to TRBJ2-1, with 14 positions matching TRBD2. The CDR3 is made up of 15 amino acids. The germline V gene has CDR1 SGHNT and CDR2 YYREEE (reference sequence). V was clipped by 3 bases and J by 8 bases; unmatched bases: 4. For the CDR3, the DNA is TGTGCCAGCAGCTCGGGACTAGCGGGGGCGGATGAGCAGTTCTTC. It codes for CASSSGLAGADEQFF. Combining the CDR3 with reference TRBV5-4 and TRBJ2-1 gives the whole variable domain ETGVTQSPTHLIKTRGQQVTLRCSSQSGHNTVSWYQQALGQGPQFIFQYYREEENGRGNFPPRFSGLQFPNYSSELNVNALELDDSALYLCASSSGLAGADEQFFGPGTRLTVL.

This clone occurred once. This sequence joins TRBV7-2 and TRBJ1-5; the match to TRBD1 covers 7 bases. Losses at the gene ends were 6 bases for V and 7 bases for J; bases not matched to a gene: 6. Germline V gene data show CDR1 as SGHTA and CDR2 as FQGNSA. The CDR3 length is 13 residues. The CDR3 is CASRQGMGQPQHF. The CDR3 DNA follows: TGTGCCAGCAGACAGGGGATGGGCCAGCCCCAGCATTTT.